The 14 T cell receptor beta chains below come from one sample, sequenced in a study of T cell changes during pregnancy in multiple sclerosis (dated by TCRdb to about 2019). The receptor library was made with the immunoSEQ multiplex PCR assay. Held by TCRdb, this immuneACCESS table contains in-frame sequences only and omits some clones. Under half of the omission traces to an unresolved V gene where checked; the cause of the rest is unknown. Across this sample there are 66,000 or so clones, with around nine tenths seen only once. About 5.8% of the sample is taken by the ten largest. Material: CD8+ T cells from peripheral blood mononuclear cells, obtained before pregnancy. The receptors here all came from a female donor with multiple sclerosis, enrolled in a pregnancy study.

The rearrangement joins TRBV5-6 to TRBJ1-6; maybe TRBD1 (6 bases). Trimming cost V 8 bases and J 3 bases, with 12 bases left between them. This CDR3 has 14 amino acids. Per the germline V gene, CDR1 is SGHDT and CDR2 is YYEEEE. This chain's CDR3 is CASTAQGYNSPLHF. DNA of the CDR3: TGTGCCAGTACGGCACAGGGCTATAATTCACCCCTCCACTTT.

The genes are TRBV2 and TRBJ2-2; D ambiguous. This CDR3 has 12 amino acids. V dropped 9 bases and J dropped 4 bases, with 9 bases sitting between them. The germline V gene has CDR1 SNHLY and CDR2 FYNNEI. The CDR3 DNA reads TGTGCCAGTCCGGGTCCCACCGGGGAGCTGTTTTTT. The encoded protein is CASPGPTGELFF.

The chain joins TRBV4-1 to TRBJ2-7; 7 bases fit TRBD1. The CDR3 contains 16 residues. Per the germline V gene, CDR1 is MGHRA and CDR2 is YSYEKL. The V and J ends lost 4 bases and 1 base, in that order; junction bases with no gene match: 10. CDR3 nucleotide sequence: TGCGCCAGCAGCCGGTTCCCGGACAGGTCATCCTACGAGCAGTACTTC. Protein sequence: CASSRFPDRSSYEQYF.

The genes are TRBV15 and TRBJ2-3, with 9 bases aligning to TRBD2. Germline V lookup: CDR1 LNHNV, CDR2 YYDKDF (reference sequence). This CDR3 contains 16 residues. The J segment lost 5 bases and the V segment lost 2 bases, leaving 8 bases of the junction unmatched. The CDR3 here is CATSRIPSGAGDTQYF. The DNA for the CDR3 is TGTGCCACCAGCAGAATACCTAGCGGGGCAGGAGATACGCAGTATTTT.

In DNA, the CDR3 is TGTGCCAGCTCCCTCCAGGGCAACTATGGCTACACCTTC. This encodes CASSLQGNYGYTF. This sequence joins TRBV27 and TRBJ1-2, with D possibly matching TRBD1 (5 bases). Germline assignment: CDR1 MNHEY and CDR2 SMNVEV (reference sequence). V lost 8 bases and J 2 bases, leaving 12 bases between the germline ends. The CDR3 length is 13 residues.

In this sample, this clone turned up once. CDR3 bases: TGTGCCAGTACCATCCAGGGGCCCTACAATGAGCAGTTCTTC. The encoded protein is CASTIQGPYNEQFF. The chain couples TRBV19 to TRBJ2-1; D may be TRBD1 (6 bases). Germline CDR1 and CDR2: LNHDA and SQIVND (reference sequence). This CDR3 is 14 amino acids long. V lost 7 bases, J lost 2 bases, and 12 bases lay in between.

V and J are TRBV6-1 and TRBJ2-3, with D perhaps TRBD2 (7 bases). This CDR3 has 17 amino acids. Per the germline V gene, CDR1 is MNHNS and CDR2 is SASEGT. Deletions cut 1 base from V and 2 bases from J, with 16 bases between. The CDR3 DNA reads as TGTGCCAGCAGTGAAGGTTGGGGAGGGGGGTTCACAGATACGCAGTATTTT. Its protein is CASSEGWGGGFTDTQYF.

CDR3 residues: CASSGGLIEQFF. Here the CDR3 DNA reads TGTGCCAGTTCGGGAGGGCTTATTGAGCAGTTCTTC. The chain carries TRBV27 and TRBJ2-1, with 8 bases that match TRBD2. Germline loops: CDR1 MNHEY, CDR2 SMNVEV (reference sequence). The V gene end was trimmed by 9 bases and the J gene end by 9 bases; junction bases not matched to a gene: 7. The CDR3 loop spans 12 amino acids.

The rearrangement links TRBV7-9 to TRBJ2-7; 8 nucleotides match TRBD1. The CDR3 runs to 16 residues. CDR1 SEHNR and CDR2 FQNEAQ come from the germline V gene (reference sequence). The V gene end was trimmed by 5 bases and the J gene end by 1 base; junction bases not matched to a gene: 10. CDR3 nucleotides: TGTGCCAGCAGCCCGCGGACAGGGCAATCATCCTACGAGCAGTACTTC. Its translation is CASSPRTGQSSYEQYF.

The chain combines TRBV25-1 with TRBJ1-1; D is unclear. Germline V CDR1 and CDR2: MGHDK, SYGVNS. This CDR3 spans 15 amino acids. V was cut by 1 base and J by 3 bases, with 12 bases left in between. The CDR3 is CASSESGYEDTEAFF. The CDR3, as DNA: TGTGCCAGCAGTGAATCCGGATACGAGGACACTGAAGCTTTCTTT.

This rearrangement joins TRBV25-1 to TRBJ2-7, with 8 bases identical to TRBD1. Per the germline V gene, CDR1 is MGHDK and CDR2 is SYGVNS. The CDR3 is 16 amino acids. J lost 3 bases, V lost 7 bases, and 14 bases had no gene match. The CDR3 DNA reads as TGTGCCAGCACGGGGGTAGGGGGACAGGACTTCTACGAGCAGTACTTC. This codes for CASTGVGGQDFYEQYF.

The CDR3 coding sequence is TGTGCCAGTAGTATAGGGGCAGGGATGAATGAGCAGTTCTTC. It yields the protein CASSIGAGMNEQFF. V usage is TRBV19 and J usage is TRBJ2-1, with TRBD1 as a possible D gene (5 bases). CDR3 length equals 14 residues. The germline V and J ends were trimmed by 1 base and 7 bases, with 11 bases remaining between them. Germline loops: CDR1 LNHDA, CDR2 SQIVND (reference sequence).

The rearrangement uses TRBV11-3 and TRBJ2-3; TRBD1 matches at 9 bases. CDR1 is SGHNT and CDR2 is YENEEA in the germline V gene. The J segment lost 4 bases and the V segment lost 5 bases, leaving 7 bases of the junction unmatched. The CDR3 sequence is 15 residues long. The CDR3 region is CASSNRDRDADTQYF. Written as DNA, the CDR3 is TGTGCCAGCAGCAACCGGGACAGGGACGCAGATACGCAGTATTTT.

The chain is built from TRBV6-1 and TRBJ2-7; a possible D gene is TRBD1 (6 bases). The V gene's germline CDR1 is MNHNS and CDR2 SASEGT. Trimming shortened V by 2 bases and J by 5 bases, and 13 bases separated the two germline ends. This CDR3 has 14 amino acids. CDR3: CASSEQGSGHEQYF. For the CDR3, the DNA is TGTGCCAGCAGTGAACAGGGGAGCGGCCACGAGCAGTACTTC.